The 7 T cell receptor beta chains reported below all come from one sample, sequenced in a study of shared clonotypes between healthy human individuals. This table comes from immunoSEQ multiplex PCR, and its TCRdb copy is limited to in-frame clones, with some not included. The sample yields 2 million to 2.5 million clones, approximately 90% seen once. Material: naive CD4+ T cells from PBMCs. Subset in this sample: CD45RA+ positively selected. These receptors originate from a man between 18 and 35 years old in good health. Some clones in this sample may be carry-over from other donors' samples.

The V call is TRBV5-1, the J call TRBJ2-7, with 10 positions matching TRBD1. From germline, CDR1 is SGHRS and CDR2 YFSETQ. Trimming took 3 bases from V and 2 from J; bases not matched to a gene: 17. The CDR3 is 19 residues long. Here the CDR3 DNA reads TGCGCCAGCAGCTCCCGCGGCGGACAGGGGGGTGTTAAGGCCTACGAGCAGTACTTC. Amino acid sequence: CASSSRGGQGGVKAYEQYF. The full variable domain, completed using reference TRBV5-1 and TRBJ2-7, is KAGVTQTPRYLIKTRGQQVTLSCSPISGHRSVSWYQQTPGQGLQFLFEYFSETQRNKGNFPGRFSGRQFSNSRSEMNVSTLELGDSALYLCASSSRGGQGGVKAYEQYFGPGTRLTVT.

The chain recombines TRBV18 with TRBJ1-2; D unclear. The CDR3 consists of 14 residues. Germline-derived CDR1 and CDR2 are KGHSH and LQKENI. Trimming shortened V by 2 bases and J by 2 bases, and 9 bases separated the two germline ends. This CDR3 reads CASSPGEGNYGYTF. DNA of the CDR3: TGTGCCAGCTCACCAGGGGAAGGGAACTATGGCTACACCTTC.

The V call is TRBV19, the J call TRBJ2-3; no clear D. V was trimmed by 6 bases and J by 2 bases, leaving 6 bases between them. The CDR3 covers 12 residues. Germline CDR1 is LNHDA and CDR2 is SQIVND (reference sequence). DNA for the CDR3: TGTGCCAGTAGATCCACCACAGATACGCAGTATTTT. As protein: CASRSTTDTQYF.

The gene calls are TRBV14 and TRBJ2-7; tentatively, D is TRBD1 or TRBD2 (5 bases each). The V gene's germline CDR1 is SGHDN and CDR2 FVKESK. This CDR3 has 15 residues. V was pared by 0 bases and J by 2 bases, with 11 bases between. The CDR3 spells CASSQETWGPYEQYF. CDR3 coding DNA: TGTGCCAGCAGCCAAGAAACGTGGGGACCCTACGAGCAGTACTTC. The full variable domain, rest sourced from reference TRBV14 and TRBJ2-7, is EAGVTQFPSHSVIEKGQTVTLRCDPISGHDNLYWYRRVMGKEIKFLLHFVKESKQDESGMPNNRFLAERTGGTYSTLKVQPAELEDSGVYFCASSQETWGPYEQYFGPGTRLTVT.

The V call is TRBV19, the J call TRBJ2-4; D might be TRBD1 or TRBD2, each matching 5 bases. This CDR3 comprises 20 residues. Per the germline V gene, CDR1 is LNHDA and CDR2 is SQIVND (reference sequence). Deletions cut 4 bases from V and 1 base from J, with 26 bases between. Here the CDR3 DNA reads TGTGCCAGTAGTACTAGCATCCGGGACCCCATCCCGGGGGCCAAAAACATTCAGTACTTC. Amino acid sequence: CASSTSIRDPIPGAKNIQYF.

This chain uses TRBV7-2 with TRBJ2-5, with unresolved D. The CDR3 is 12 amino acids. CDR1 and CDR2 (germline): SGHTA, FQGNSA. Trimming cost V 4 bases and J 9 bases, with 12 bases left between them. The DNA for the CDR3 is TGTGCCAGCAGCTCTCTGATGCGGCCCCAGTACTTC. Translating it yields CASSSLMRPQYF.

This chain joins TRBV18 and TRBJ1-1; 10 nucleotides match TRBD1. This CDR3 spans 17 amino acids. Trimming took 3 bases from V and 0 from J; bases not matched to a gene: 7. Per germline, CDR1 KGHSH and CDR2 LQKENI. CDR3 in amino acids: CASSPLAGQGLNTEAFF. The CDR3 DNA reads as TGTGCCAGCTCACCCCTAGCGGGACAGGGGTTGAACACTGAAGCTTTCTTT. Full variable domain (outside the CDR3, taken from reference TRBV18 and TRBJ1-1): NAGVMQNPRHLVRRRGQEARLRCSPMKGHSHVYWYRQLPEEGLKFMVYLQKENIIDESGMPKERFSAEFPKEGPSILRIQQVVRGDSAAYFCASSPLAGQGLNTEAFFGQGTRLTVV.